These 8 T cell receptor beta chains share one sample of origin, sequenced in a study of blood T cell repertoires in COVID-19. The data were produced by immunoSEQ multiplex PCR, yet TCRdb's version contains in-frame clones alone and is incomplete. The sample holds fewer than 350,000 clones, about nine tenths seen once. The material sequenced was peripheral blood. Every receptor here comes from a woman aged 60-75 years with COVID-19, enrolled during active disease.

The gene calls are TRBV27 and TRBJ2-6; TRBD2 might be the D (5 bases). The germline V gene has CDR1 MNHEY and CDR2 SMNVEV (reference sequence). The CDR3 covers 16 residues. Trimming took off 4 bases at V and 0 bases at J, with 10 bases between the two ends. The CDR3 nucleotides read TGTGCCAGCAGTTCCCGGACTGTCTCTGGGGCCAACGTCCTGACTTTC. Protein: CASSSRTVSGANVLTF.

The chain carries TRBV11-2 and TRBJ1-1; 9 positions match TRBD1. The CDR3 runs to 14 residues. Germline V gene data show CDR1 as SGHAT and CDR2 as FQNNGV. V shed 4 bases and J 3 bases; nucleotides not matched to a gene: 3. CDR3 amino acids: CASSYGQGYTEAFF. The CDR3 DNA is TGTGCCAGCAGCTACGGACAGGGGTACACTGAAGCTTTCTTT.

V usage is TRBV18 and J usage is TRBJ1-1; D is unresolved. Germline V gene data show CDR1 as KGHSH and CDR2 as LQKENI. The CDR3 totals 13 residues. With 3 bases removed from V and 0 bases from J, the gap between germline ends came to 5 bases. CDR3 protein: CASSPVVNTEAFF. As DNA, the CDR3 is TGTGCCAGCTCACCGGTAGTGAACACTGAAGCTTTCTTT.

Here the CDR3 DNA reads TGTGCCAGCAGTCTAAGACAGGGAAGCTCCTATAATTCACCCCTCCACTTT. It specifies CASSLRQGSSYNSPLHF. V is TRBV7-2 and J is TRBJ1-6; 7 bases are shared with TRBD1. The CDR3 is 17 residues long. Germline V gives CDR1 SGHTA, CDR2 FQGNSA. The ends lost 6 bases at V and 0 bases at J; junction bases unmatched: 8.

Only one count was recorded for this clone. The CDR3 DNA follows: TGTGCCAGCAGCGGCCTAGGAGGCTACACCTTC. Residues: CASSGLGGYTF. The rearrangement joins TRBV5-6 to TRBJ1-2, with no clear D. The CDR3 is made up of 11 amino acids. V was clipped by 4 bases and J by 8 bases, with 9 bases between them. The germline V gene encodes CDR1 SGHDT and CDR2 YYEEEE.

This clone was observed once. The gene calls are TRBV9 and TRBJ1-6; D unclear. The CDR3 consists of 15 residues. The V and J ends lost 4 bases and 7 bases respectively, with 15 bases between them. Germline V gives CDR1 SGDLS, CDR2 YYNGEE. CDR3 nucleotide sequence: TGTGCCAGCAGCCCGGGAAGAGGGCTCAATTCACCCCTCCACTTT. Protein sequence: CASSPGRGLNSPLHF.

The chain recombines TRBV5-1 with TRBJ2-1; D is perhaps TRBD1 (6 bases). The germline CDR1 and CDR2 sequences are SGHRS and YFSETQ. The CDR3 spans 15 residues. Between the trimmed V and J ends, which lost 3 bases and 4 bases, there was a span of 14 bases. The CDR3 DNA reads TGCGCCAGCAGCTACCGGGACACTCCTTACAATGAGCAGTTCTTC. This codes for CASSYRDTPYNEQFF.

V usage is TRBV3-1 (or the pseudogene TRBV3-2) and J usage is TRBJ1-2, with TRBD1 identical over 9 bases. The CDR3 is 13 amino acids. After removal of 4 bases from V and 7 bases from J, the junction contained 4 bases not matched to a gene. CDR1 is LGHDT, CDR2 YNNKEL, per germline (reference sequence). The DNA for the CDR3 is TGTGCCAGCAGCCCCGGGACAGGGTTTGGCTACACCTTC. Encoded protein: CASSPGTGFGYTF.